The TCR beta chain described here comes from a study of blood T cells in healthy people across ages. Findings of the study overall: PBMCs were not sorted, which prevented a conclusive comparison of naive versus antigen-experienced cells.

Turning to this clonotype: The target antigen is unknown.

Germline CDR1 and CDR2: LGHDT and YNNKEL (reference sequence). Trimming took 2 bases from V and 0 from J, leaving 11 bases between them. The CDR3 sequence is 16 residues long. Alongside a J-beta primer mix, a sample-barcoded 5' primer served in a second PCR lasting about 7 to 12 cycles. In TCRdb, the 5' RACE reads were re-called with MiXCR into one record per CDR3 protein. The sample has some 1.5 million distinct CDR3 sequences, approximately 43% seen once. This clonotype was obtained from a woman between 18 and 29 years old in good health. This rearrangement joins TRBV3-1 to TRBJ2-1; no definite D call. The sequencing input was blood. Here the CDR3 reads CASSQLASNSYNEQFF. The CDR3, as DNA: TGTGCCAGCAGCCAACTCGCTAGTAACTCCTACAATGAGCAGTTCTTC.